Following are 27 T cell receptor beta chains from one sample sequenced in a study of cytomegalovirus exposure and HLA in healthy donors. PCR employed 60 Vbeta and 13 Jbeta primers. The repertoire was sequenced with immunoSEQ multiplex PCR; TCRdb's copy has only in-frame clones and lacks some. Of under 200,000 clones in the sample, around 79% are singletons; the top ten hold under 0.75%. The sample was PBMCs. The source of these receptors is a woman in her thirties or forties in good health and CMV-seronegative.

This clone occurred a few times. The V and J genes are TRBV9 and TRBJ2-7; 10 bases are shared with TRBD1. CDR3 size: 14 residues. V lost 3 bases and J lost 6; bases outside the gene matches: 6. Germline loops: CDR1 SGDLS, CDR2 YYNGEE. CDR3 sequence: CASSAWDRGSEQYF. In DNA, the CDR3 is TGTGCCAGCAGCGCCTGGGACAGGGGCTCCGAGCAGTACTTC.

The chain couples TRBV2 to TRBJ1-5; 10 positions match TRBD1. This CDR3 spans 15 amino acids. Germline-derived CDR1 and CDR2 are SNHLY and FYNNEI. V was pared by 5 bases and J by 1 base, with 2 bases of the junction left unmatched. The CDR3 nucleotides are TGTGCCAGCAGTACGGGACAGGGGAGCAATCAGCCCCAGCATTTT. It is translated as CASSTGQGSNQPQHF.

The chain is built from TRBV23-1 and TRBJ2-7; TRBD1 aligns across 11 bases. TRBV23-1 is an open reading frame, and its role is uncertain. Trimming cost V 3 bases and J 5 bases; bases outside gene matches: 6. This CDR3 contains 15 residues. CDR3 residues: CASSHPGQGVHEQYF. DNA of the CDR3: TGCGCCAGCAGTCACCCGGGACAGGGGGTTCACGAGCAGTACTTC.

The V call is TRBV7-9, the J call TRBJ2-1, with 7 bases lining up with TRBD1. CDR3 length: 15 residues. CDR1 is SEHNR and CDR2 is FQNEAQ in the germline V gene (reference sequence). J gave up 7 bases and V 4 bases, and 10 bases lay outside the gene matches. CDR3 loop: CASSSNPSDRNEQFF. The CDR3 nucleotides are TGTGCCAGCAGCTCGAACCCCTCGGACAGGAATGAGCAGTTCTTC.

This clone was recorded once. The rearrangement links TRBV28 to TRBJ2-3; D unresolved. V was shortened by 6 bases and J by 0 bases, with 10 bases between the two germline ends. The germline V gene encodes CDR1 MDHEN and CDR2 SYDVKM. The CDR3 totals 14 residues. CDR3: CASSSLPSTDTQYF. The CDR3 nucleotides read TGTGCCAGCAGCTCCCTCCCTAGCACAGATACGCAGTATTTT.

V usage is TRBV9 and J usage is TRBJ2-7; 10 bases align to TRBD1. J was trimmed by 1 base and V by 3 bases; bases with no gene match: 7. The CDR3 contains 16 residues. The germline CDR1 and CDR2 sequences are SGDLS and YYNGEE. The chain's CDR3 is CASSERSGQGSYEQYF. CDR3 nucleotide sequence: TGTGCCAGCAGCGAAAGATCGGGACAGGGGTCCTACGAGCAGTACTTC.

The chain has TRBV2 and TRBJ1-2; TRBD1 agrees at 9 bases. This CDR3 spans 15 amino acids. Germline values: CDR1 SNHLY, CDR2 FYNNEI. V shed 10 bases and J 6 bases; nucleotides not matched to a gene: 15. In DNA, the CDR3 is TGTGCCACCGGACGAGGGACAGGGTATTACCATGGCTACACCTTC. Residues: CATGRGTGYYHGYTF.

V usage is TRBV30 and J usage is TRBJ1-4; perhaps TRBD1 as D (6 bases). This CDR3 comprises 15 residues. Trimming shortened V by 5 bases and J by 8 bases, and 21 bases separated the two germline ends. CDR1 is GTSNPN, CDR2 SVGIG, per germline (reference sequence). The CDR3 loop is CAWWGRTELGEKLFF. DNA for the CDR3: TGTGCCTGGTGGGGGCGGACCGAACTAGGGGAAAAACTGTTTTTT.

This clone has just one count. The chain combines TRBV6-1 with TRBJ2-1; the D is unclear. CDR3 length: 16 amino acids. V was cut by 4 bases and J by 6 bases, with 19 bases left in between. The germline V gene encodes CDR1 MNHNS and CDR2 SASEGT. CDR3 loop: CASSVLTGGPFNEQFF. DNA for the CDR3: TGTGCCAGCAGTGTACTAACTGGCGGCCCTTTCAATGAGCAGTTCTTC.

The chain combines TRBV27 with TRBJ2-6; D is perhaps TRBD2 (5 bases). The V gene lost 3 bases and the J gene lost 0 bases, with 24 bases spanning the gap. Germline CDR1 MNHEY, CDR2 SMNVEV (reference sequence). The CDR3 is 21 residues long. CDR3 amino acids: CASSFRASRGFGNSGANVLTF. CDR3 nucleotides: TGTGCCAGCAGTTTCCGGGCCTCCCGAGGGTTTGGCAACTCTGGGGCCAACGTCCTGACTTTC. The variable domain in full, with the rest retrieved from reference TRBV27 and TRBJ2-6, is EAQVTQNPRYLITVTGKKLTVTCSQNMNHEYMSWYRQDPGLGLRQIYYSMNVEVTDKGDVPEGYKVSRKEKRNFPLILESPSPNQTSLYFCASSFRASRGFGNSGANVLTFGAGSRLTVL.

The chain joins TRBV25-1 to TRBJ2-1; TRBD1 agrees at 8 bases. Trimming took 4 bases from V and 8 from J; bases not matched to a gene: 10. The CDR3 has 15 residues. Germline V CDR1 and CDR2: MGHDK, SYGVNS. In DNA form, the CDR3 reads TGTGCCAGCAGTGCCAGACAGGGGTGGGTTGATGAGCAGTTCTTC. It yields the protein CASSARQGWVDEQFF.

This chain links TRBV7-6 with TRBJ2-3, with a tentative D call TRBD2 (6 bases). Germline V CDR1 and CDR2: SGHVS, FNYEAQ. Trimming removed 3 bases from V and 0 bases from J, with 13 bases in between. This CDR3 has 16 amino acids. The CDR3: CASSLGTGVSTDTQYF. The CDR3 DNA is TGTGCCAGCAGCTTGGGAACGGGGGTCAGCACAGATACGCAGTATTTT.

This clone was detected a few times. The chain has TRBV6-5 and TRBJ1-5; 11 bases fit TRBD1. The CDR3 runs to 14 residues. After removal of 5 bases from V and 7 bases from J, the junction contained 4 bases not matched to a gene. The V gene's germline CDR1 is MNHEY and CDR2 SVGAGI. CDR3 nucleotide sequence: TGTGCCAGCAGTGGACAGGGGGCAAGGCAGCCCCAGCATTTT. It encodes CASSGQGARQPQHF.

The chain employs TRBV28 and TRBJ2-7, with 9 bases that match TRBD1. Germline lookup yields CDR1 MDHEN and CDR2 SYDVKM. This CDR3 comprises 14 residues. V dropped 7 bases and J dropped 5; count of bases not matched to a gene: 9. CDR3 amino acids: CASNLGDRVNEQYF. The CDR3 nucleotides read TGTGCCAGCAACTTGGGGGACAGGGTAAACGAGCAGTACTTC.

The chain carries TRBV6-5 and TRBJ1-1, with 7 bases matching TRBD1. The junction had 17 bases not matched to a gene; V was cut back by 3 bases and J by 10 bases. CDR1 and CDR2 (germline): MNHEY, SVGAGI. CDR3 size: 16 residues. The CDR3 is CASSYRTETGTAGAFF. The CDR3, as DNA: TGTGCCAGCAGTTATCGAACAGAGACAGGGACCGCCGGAGCTTTCTTT.

This chain links TRBV4-1 with TRBJ2-7; 7 nucleotides agree with TRBD2. The V gene end was trimmed by 0 bases and the J gene end by 6 bases; junction bases not matched to a gene: 5. Looked up from germline, CDR1 is MGHRA and CDR2 is YSYEKL. The CDR3 consists of 14 residues. The DNA of the CDR3 is TGCGCCAGCAGCCAAGAAGGACTAGTCGGCGAGCAGTACTTC. It translates to CASSQEGLVGEQYF.

The chain combines TRBV10-3 with TRBJ2-5; 7 nucleotides line up with TRBD2. J was trimmed by 2 bases and V by 3 bases; bases with no gene match: 6. Germline V gene data show CDR1 as ENHRY and CDR2 as SYGVKD. There are 15 residues in the CDR3. CDR3 nucleotides: TGTGCCATCAGTGATCCAGCGGGAAGACAAGAGACCCAGTACTTC. It encodes CAISDPAGRQETQYF.

V is TRBV19 and J is TRBJ1-5; 7 bases align to TRBD1. The CDR3 length is 16 residues. Per germline, CDR1 LNHDA and CDR2 SQIVND (reference sequence). With V trimmed by 3 bases and J by 3 bases, 8 bases remained unmatched. The CDR3 nucleotides are TGTGCCAGTAGTATGCTTGAGGGGGCGAACAATCAGCCCCAGCATTTT. As protein: CASSMLEGANNQPQHF.

The V call is TRBV6-5, the J call TRBJ2-5, with TRBD2 matching 7 bases. The assigned J gene may be wrong: the sequence end matches TRBJ2-7 better. The CDR3 runs 14 residues. Per the germline V gene, CDR1 is MNHEY and CDR2 is SVGAGI. The CDR3 here is CASRRAGTPYEQYF. The CDR3 DNA reads TGTGCCAGCAGGCGAGCGGGAACCCCCTACGAGCAGTACTTC.

The J gene is TRBJ2-1, the V gene TRBV5-1, with TRBD2 matching 10 bases. From germline, CDR1 is SGHRS and CDR2 YFSETQ. CDR3 size: 17 residues. The junction had 6 bases not matched to a gene; V was cut back by 2 bases and J by 1 base. CDR3 coding DNA: TGCGCCAGCAGCTTTGGGACTAGCGCCGCTTCCTACAATGAGCAGTTCTTC. The encoded protein is CASSFGTSAASYNEQFF. The whole variable domain, filled in from reference TRBV5-1 and TRBJ2-1, reads KAGVTQTPRYLIKTRGQQVTLSCSPISGHRSVSWYQQTPGQGLQFLFEYFSETQRNKGNFPGRFSGRQFSNSRSEMNVSTLELGDSALYLCASSFGTSAASYNEQFFGPGTRLTVL.

The rearrangement joins TRBV18 to TRBJ2-5, with D unclear. Trimming took 2 bases from V and 1 from J, leaving 8 bases between them. The CDR3 is made up of 14 amino acids. Germline CDR1 and CDR2: KGHSH and LQKENI. CDR3 bases: TGTGCCAGCTCACCAACGACTTCCCAAGAGACCCAGTACTTC. This gives the protein CASSPTTSQETQYF. Combining the CDR3 with reference TRBV18 and TRBJ2-5 gives the whole variable domain NAGVMQNPRHLVRRRGQEARLRCSPMKGHSHVYWYRQLPEEGLKFMVYLQKENIIDESGMPKERFSAEFPKEGPSILRIQQVVRGDSAAYFCASSPTTSQETQYFGPGTRLLVL.

This clone was seen a single time. The chain couples TRBV19 to TRBJ1-2; 7 positions agree with TRBD1. The ends lost 3 bases at V and 7 bases at J; junction bases unmatched: 8. The CDR3 runs to 14 residues. Looked up from germline, CDR1 is LNHDA and CDR2 is SQIVND (reference sequence). The DNA of the CDR3 is TGTGCCAGTAGTATCCGAGGGGGCTCTCGTGGCTACACCTTC. Its translation is CASSIRGGSRGYTF.

The chain is built from TRBV5-4 and TRBJ1-4; unclear D gene. Germline loops: CDR1 SGHNT, CDR2 YYREEE (reference sequence). The V gene lost 5 bases and the J gene lost 0 bases, with 5 bases spanning the gap. The CDR3 spans 13 residues. CDR3 sequence (DNA): TGTGCCAGCAGAGCTGCAACTAATGAAAAACTGTTTTTT. It specifies CASRAATNEKLFF.

V gene TRBV5-1 combines with J gene TRBJ1-1; D not certain. CDR3 length equals 13 residues. Germline V gene lookup returns CDR1 SGHRS and CDR2 YFSETQ. V was cut by 0 bases and J by 7 bases, with 10 bases left in between. The CDR3 sequence is CASSLDTGSEAFF. CDR3 nucleotides: TGCGCCAGCAGCTTGGATACTGGGAGTGAAGCTTTCTTT. The full variable domain, completed using reference TRBV5-1 and TRBJ1-1, is KAGVTQTPRYLIKTRGQQVTLSCSPISGHRSVSWYQQTPGQGLQFLFEYFSETQRNKGNFPGRFSGRQFSNSRSEMNVSTLELGDSALYLCASSLDTGSEAFFGQGTRLTVV.

This clone showed up just a few times. The chain links TRBV4-3 to TRBJ2-7, with 7 bases that match TRBD2. The CDR3 consists of 13 residues. V lost 4 bases to trimming and J lost 5 bases; unmatched junction nucleotides: 5. From germline, CDR1 is LGHNA and CDR2 YSLEER. Here the CDR3 reads CASSRGGENEQYF. CDR3 coding DNA: TGCGCCAGCAGCCGGGGGGGGGAAAACGAGCAGTACTTC.

This chain links TRBV19 with TRBJ1-4; D unresolved. Trimming cost V 1 base and J 0 bases, with 6 bases left between them. Germline V CDR1 and CDR2: LNHDA, SQIVND (reference sequence). The length of the CDR3 is 15 residues. The CDR3 protein is CASSIAGATNEKLFF. In DNA form, the CDR3 reads TGTGCCAGTAGTATAGCGGGTGCAACTAATGAAAAACTGTTTTTT. Supplemented by reference TRBV19 and TRBJ1-4, the full variable domain reads DGGITQSPKYLFRKEGQNVTLSCEQNLNHDAMYWYRQDPGQGLRLIYYSQIVNDFQKGDIAEGYSVSREKKESFPLTVTSAQKNPTAFYLCASSIAGATNEKLFFGSGTQLSVL.

This clone showed up just a few times. V is TRBV6-5 and J is TRBJ1-1; no reliable D call. With 6 bases removed from V and 1 base from J, the gap between germline ends came to 9 bases. From germline, CDR1 is MNHEY and CDR2 SVGAGI. This CDR3 comprises 13 residues. The CDR3 here is CASSVTGNTEAFF. In DNA form, the CDR3 reads TGTGCCAGCAGCGTAACCGGGAACACTGAAGCTTTCTTT.